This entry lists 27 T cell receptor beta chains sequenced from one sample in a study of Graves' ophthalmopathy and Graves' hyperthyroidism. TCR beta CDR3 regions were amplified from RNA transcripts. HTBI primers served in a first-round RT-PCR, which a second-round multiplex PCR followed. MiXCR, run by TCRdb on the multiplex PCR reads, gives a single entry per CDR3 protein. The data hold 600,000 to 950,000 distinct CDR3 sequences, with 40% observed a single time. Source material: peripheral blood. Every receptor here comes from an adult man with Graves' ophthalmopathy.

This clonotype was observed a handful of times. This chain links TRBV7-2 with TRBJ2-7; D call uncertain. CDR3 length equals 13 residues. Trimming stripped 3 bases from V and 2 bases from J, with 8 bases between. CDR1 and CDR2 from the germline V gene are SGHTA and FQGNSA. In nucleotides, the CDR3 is TGTGCCAGCAGCTTTGACTTTGCCTACGAGCAGTACTTC. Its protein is CASSFDFAYEQYF.

In DNA form, the CDR3 reads TGTGCCAGCAGCGCGGGACTAGCGGGGGGCCGAATCTCCTACGAGCAGTACTTC. Protein product: CASSAGLAGGRISYEQYF. The gene calls are TRBV2 and TRBJ2-7, with TRBD2 matching over 15 bases. Germline CDR1 is SNHLY and CDR2 is FYNNEI. The CDR3 contains 18 residues. V lost 6 bases to trimming and J lost 0 bases; unmatched junction nucleotides: 9.

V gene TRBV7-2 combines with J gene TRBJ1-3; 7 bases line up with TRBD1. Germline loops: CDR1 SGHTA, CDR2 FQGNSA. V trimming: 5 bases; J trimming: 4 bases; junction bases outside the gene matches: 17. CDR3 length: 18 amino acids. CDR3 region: CASSDGTLDRVKGNTIYF. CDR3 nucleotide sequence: TGTGCCAGCAGCGACGGAACTCTAGACAGGGTGAAAGGAAACACCATATATTTT.

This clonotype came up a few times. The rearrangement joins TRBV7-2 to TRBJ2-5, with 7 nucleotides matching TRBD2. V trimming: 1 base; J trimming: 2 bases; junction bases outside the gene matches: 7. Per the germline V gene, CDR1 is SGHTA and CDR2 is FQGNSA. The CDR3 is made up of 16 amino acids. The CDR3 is CASSLGASGLQETQYF. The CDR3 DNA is TGTGCCAGCAGCTTAGGGGCTAGCGGTCTTCAAGAGACCCAGTACTTC.

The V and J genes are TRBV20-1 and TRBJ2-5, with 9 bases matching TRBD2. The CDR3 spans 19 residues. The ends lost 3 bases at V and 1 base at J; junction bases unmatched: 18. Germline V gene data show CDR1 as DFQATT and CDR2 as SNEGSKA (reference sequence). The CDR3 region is CSASPDWGVAGAIQETQYF. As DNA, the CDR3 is TGCAGTGCTAGCCCGGACTGGGGGGTAGCGGGGGCCATCCAAGAGACCCAGTACTTC.

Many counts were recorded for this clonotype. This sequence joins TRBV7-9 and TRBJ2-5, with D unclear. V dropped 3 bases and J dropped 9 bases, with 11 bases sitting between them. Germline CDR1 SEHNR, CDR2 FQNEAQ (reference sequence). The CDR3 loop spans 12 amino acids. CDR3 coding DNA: TGTGCCAGCAGCTTGGACCGCACCGCCCAGTACTTC. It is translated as CASSLDRTAQYF.

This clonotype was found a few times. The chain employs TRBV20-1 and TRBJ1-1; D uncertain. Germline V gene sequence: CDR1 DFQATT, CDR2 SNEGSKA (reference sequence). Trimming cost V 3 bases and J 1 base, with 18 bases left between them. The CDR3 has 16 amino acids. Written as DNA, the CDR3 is TGCAGTGCTAGGATCAACAGATTACTATCGAACACTGAAGCTTTCTTT. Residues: CSARINRLLSNTEAFF.

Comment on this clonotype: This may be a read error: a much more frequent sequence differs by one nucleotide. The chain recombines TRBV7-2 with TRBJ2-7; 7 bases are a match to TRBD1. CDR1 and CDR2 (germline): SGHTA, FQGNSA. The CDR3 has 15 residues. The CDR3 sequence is CASGLDHTRGYEQYF. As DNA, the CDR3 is TGTGCCAGCGGCTTAGACCACACCAGGGGGTACGAGCAGTACTTC.

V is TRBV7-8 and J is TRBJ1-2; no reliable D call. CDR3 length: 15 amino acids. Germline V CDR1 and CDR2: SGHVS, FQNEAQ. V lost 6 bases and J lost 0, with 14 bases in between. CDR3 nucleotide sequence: TGTGCCAGCAGGCCAGGAGGCCGGGCTAACTATGGCTACACCTTC. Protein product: CASRPGGRANYGYTF.

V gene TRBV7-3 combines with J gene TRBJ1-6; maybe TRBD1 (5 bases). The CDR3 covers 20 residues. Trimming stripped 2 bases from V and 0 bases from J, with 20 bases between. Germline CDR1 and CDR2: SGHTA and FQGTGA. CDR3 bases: TGTGCCAGCAGCTTACGCGCCCGGGTCGGGGACGCCTCCTATAATTCACCCCTCCACTTT. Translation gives CASSLRARVGDASYNSPLHF.

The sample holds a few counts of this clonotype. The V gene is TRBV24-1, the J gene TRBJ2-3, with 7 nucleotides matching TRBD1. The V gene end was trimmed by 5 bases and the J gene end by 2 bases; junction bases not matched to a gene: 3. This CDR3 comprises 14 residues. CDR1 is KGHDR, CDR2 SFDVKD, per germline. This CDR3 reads CATSATGTTDTQYF. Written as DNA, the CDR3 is TGTGCCACCAGTGCGACAGGGACCACAGATACGCAGTATTTT.

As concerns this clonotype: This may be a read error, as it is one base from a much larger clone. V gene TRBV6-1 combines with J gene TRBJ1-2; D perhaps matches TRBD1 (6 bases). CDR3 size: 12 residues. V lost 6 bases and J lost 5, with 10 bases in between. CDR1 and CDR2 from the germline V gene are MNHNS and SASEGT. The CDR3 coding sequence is TGTGCCAGCAGACCAGGGGATTATGGCTACACCTTC. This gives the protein CASRPGDYGYTF.

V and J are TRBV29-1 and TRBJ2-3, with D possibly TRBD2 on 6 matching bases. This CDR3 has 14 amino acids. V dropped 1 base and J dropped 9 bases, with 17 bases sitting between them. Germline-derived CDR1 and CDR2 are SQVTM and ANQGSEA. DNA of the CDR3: TGCAGCGTTGAAGCCGGGAGAGGGGCGGTCACGCAGTATTTT. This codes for CSVEAGRGAVTQYF.

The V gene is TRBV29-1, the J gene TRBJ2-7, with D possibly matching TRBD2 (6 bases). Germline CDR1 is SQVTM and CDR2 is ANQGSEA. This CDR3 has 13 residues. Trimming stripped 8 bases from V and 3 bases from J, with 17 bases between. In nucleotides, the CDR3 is TGCAGCAGCCCCCCGGGACTGAACTACGAGCAGTACTTC. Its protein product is CSSPPGLNYEQYF.

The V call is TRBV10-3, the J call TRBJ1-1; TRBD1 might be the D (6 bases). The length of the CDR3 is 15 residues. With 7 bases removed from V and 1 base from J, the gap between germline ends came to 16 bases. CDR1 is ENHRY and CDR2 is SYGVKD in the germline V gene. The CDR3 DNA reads TGTGCCATCACCCCAACCCCGACAGGGAACACTGAAGCTTTCTTT. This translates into CAITPTPTGNTEAFF.

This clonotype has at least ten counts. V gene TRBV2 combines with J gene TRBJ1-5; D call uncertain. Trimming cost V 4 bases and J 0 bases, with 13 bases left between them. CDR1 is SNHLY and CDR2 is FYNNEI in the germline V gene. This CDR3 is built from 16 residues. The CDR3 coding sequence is TGTGCCAGCAGTGCCTCCCCCTCTTATAGCAATCAGCCCCAGCATTTT. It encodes CASSASPSYSNQPQHF.

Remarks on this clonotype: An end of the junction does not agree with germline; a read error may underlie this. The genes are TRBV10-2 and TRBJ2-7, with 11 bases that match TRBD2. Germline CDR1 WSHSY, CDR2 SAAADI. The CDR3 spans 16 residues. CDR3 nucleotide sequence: TGTGCCAGCAGTGAGGTAGCGGGGGGGTGGGCCTACGAGCAGTACTTC. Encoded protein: CASSEVAGGWAYEQYF.

The CDR3 region is CASSLVTGANTEAFF. Here the CDR3 DNA reads TGTGCCAGCAGCTTGGTAACGGGGGCGAACACTGAAGCTTTCTTT. The chain uses TRBV5-6 and TRBJ1-1; D might be TRBD1 (6 bases). From germline, CDR1 is SGHDT and CDR2 YYEEEE. There are 15 residues in the CDR3. V lost 0 bases, J lost 1 base, and 10 bases lay in between.

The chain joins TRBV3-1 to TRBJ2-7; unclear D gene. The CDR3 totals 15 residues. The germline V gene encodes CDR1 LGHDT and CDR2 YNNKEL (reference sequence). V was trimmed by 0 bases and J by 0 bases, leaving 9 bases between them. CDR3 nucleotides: TGTGCCAGCAGCCAAGAGCCCTACTACTCCTACGAGCAGTACTTC. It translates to CASSQEPYYSYEQYF.

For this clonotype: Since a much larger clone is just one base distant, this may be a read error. This CDR3 is CASSLCPGSSYEQYF. The CDR3 DNA is TGTGCCAGCAGCTTATGTCCAGGAAGCTCCTACGAGCAGTACTTC. The chain joins TRBV11-2 to TRBJ2-7; D ambiguous. Deletions cut 2 bases from V and 0 bases from J, with 11 bases between. The CDR3 totals 15 residues. Germline CDR1 is SGHAT and CDR2 is FQNNGV.

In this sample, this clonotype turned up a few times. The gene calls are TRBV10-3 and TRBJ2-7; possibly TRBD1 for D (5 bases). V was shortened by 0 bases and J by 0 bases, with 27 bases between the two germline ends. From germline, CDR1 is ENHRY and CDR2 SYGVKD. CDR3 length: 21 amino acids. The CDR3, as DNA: TGTGCCATCAGTGAGTCGCCCCAGGCCCAGGGTAGTTTAGGTAGCTCCTACGAGCAGTACTTC. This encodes CAISESPQAQGSLGSSYEQYF.

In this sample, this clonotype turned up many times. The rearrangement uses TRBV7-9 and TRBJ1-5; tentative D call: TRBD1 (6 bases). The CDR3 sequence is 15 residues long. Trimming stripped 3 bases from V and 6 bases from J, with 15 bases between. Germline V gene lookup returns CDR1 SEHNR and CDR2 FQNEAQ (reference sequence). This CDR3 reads CASSLAGAEGQPQHF. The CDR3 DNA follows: TGTGCCAGCAGCTTGGCAGGGGCAGAGGGTCAGCCCCAGCATTTT. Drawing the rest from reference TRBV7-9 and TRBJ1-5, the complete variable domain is DTGVSQNPRHKITKRGQNVTFRCDPISEHNRLYWYRQTLGQGPEFLTYFQNEAQLEKSRLLSDRFSAERPKGSFSTLEIQRTEQGDSAMYLCASSLAGAEGQPQHFGDGTRLSIL.

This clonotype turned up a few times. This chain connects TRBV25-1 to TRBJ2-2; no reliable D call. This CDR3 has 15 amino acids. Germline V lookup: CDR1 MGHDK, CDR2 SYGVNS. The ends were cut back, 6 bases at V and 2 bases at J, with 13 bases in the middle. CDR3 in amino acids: CASSQDRLNTGELFF. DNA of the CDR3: TGTGCCAGCAGCCAAGACCGGTTAAACACCGGGGAGCTGTTTTTT.

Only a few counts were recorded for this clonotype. The CDR3 loop is CASREYNSPLHF. In DNA, the CDR3 is TGTGCCAGTAGAGAATATAATTCACCCCTCCACTTT. This chain joins TRBV19 and TRBJ1-6; D call uncertain. In germline, CDR1 is LNHDA, CDR2 SQIVND (reference sequence). The CDR3 spans 12 residues. V lost 6 bases and J 4 bases, leaving 4 bases between the germline ends.

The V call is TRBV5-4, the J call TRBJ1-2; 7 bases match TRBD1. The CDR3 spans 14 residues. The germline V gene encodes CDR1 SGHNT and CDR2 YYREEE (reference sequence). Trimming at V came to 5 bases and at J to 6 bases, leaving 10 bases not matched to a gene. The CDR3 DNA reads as TGTGCCAGCAGTCGACACACAGGGGCACATGGCTACACCTTC. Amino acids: CASSRHTGAHGYTF.

CDR3 protein: CASSLIASGEQYF. The DNA of the CDR3 is TGTGCCAGTAGCTTAATAGCGTCCGGCGAGCAGTACTTC. The chain recombines TRBV19 with TRBJ2-7, with D tentatively TRBD2 (5 bases). The germline V and J ends were trimmed by 6 bases and 6 bases, with 15 bases remaining between them. Germline V lookup: CDR1 LNHDA, CDR2 SQIVND (reference sequence). This CDR3 contains 13 residues.

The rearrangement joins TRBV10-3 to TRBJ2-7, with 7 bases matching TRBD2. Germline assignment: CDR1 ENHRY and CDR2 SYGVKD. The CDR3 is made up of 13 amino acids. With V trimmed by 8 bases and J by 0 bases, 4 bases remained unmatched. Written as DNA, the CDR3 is TGTGCCATCGGGGGGGATCTCTCCTACGAGCAGTACTTC. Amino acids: CAIGGDLSYEQYF.